Sequencing of this TCR beta chain was carried out in a study of identical twins. Study results and caveats: Possibly, invariant MAIT and iNKT cells partly confounded zero-insertion analyses.

CDR3 size: 12 residues. Per the germline V gene, CDR1 is MDHEN and CDR2 is SYDVKM. The V end lost 6 bases, the J end lost 7 bases, and 12 bases lay between the germline ends. TCRdb analysed the 5' RACE reads with MiXCR anew, one entry per CDR3 protein. The sample has some 730,000 distinct CDR3 sequences; 15% to 20% are singletons. Details on this clonotype: Its target is unknown.

These data also featured in a second study, about T cells expressing NK-cell markers. That report adds: Once again these clonotypes came out on top in the CD3+CD56-NKG2C+ fraction of a few donors. Evidence did not settle whether expanded NKG2C+ T cell clones targeted HCMV.

The chain joins TRBV28 to TRBJ1-2, with D uncertain. The sequence was collected from a woman younger than 30 in good health. Sequenced: PBMCs. The CDR3 bases are TGTGCCAGCAGAAAGGGAGATGGTGGCTACACCTTC. It encodes CASRKGDGGYTF.